This TCR beta chain was recorded in a study of blood T cells in healthy people across ages. They isolated at least 7 million PBMCs from each sample. Per sample, at least 5 micrograms of total RNA were extracted. Note on this clonotype: An end of the junction does not agree with germline; a read error may underlie this.

The authors ran a second PCR of roughly 6 to 12 cycles using a sample-barcoded 5' primer and a J-beta primer mix. The template-switch adaptor, which had 12 random nucleotides, put a tag on each cDNA molecule. MiXCR, run by TCRdb on the 5' RACE reads, gives a single entry per CDR3 protein. The data hold approximately 770,000 distinct CDR3 sequences, with about three fifths observed a single time. Germline values: CDR1 SGHTA, CDR2 FQGNSA. This CDR3 contains 14 residues. The receptor was isolated from a young man in good health. The rearrangement links TRBV7-2 to TRBJ2-1, with a possible D match to TRBD2 (5 bases). Sequencing input: blood. The CDR3 reads CVSSFSAGLPEQFF. The DNA of the CDR3 is TGTGTCAGCAGCTTCAGTGCGGGTCTCCCTGAGCAGTTCTTC.